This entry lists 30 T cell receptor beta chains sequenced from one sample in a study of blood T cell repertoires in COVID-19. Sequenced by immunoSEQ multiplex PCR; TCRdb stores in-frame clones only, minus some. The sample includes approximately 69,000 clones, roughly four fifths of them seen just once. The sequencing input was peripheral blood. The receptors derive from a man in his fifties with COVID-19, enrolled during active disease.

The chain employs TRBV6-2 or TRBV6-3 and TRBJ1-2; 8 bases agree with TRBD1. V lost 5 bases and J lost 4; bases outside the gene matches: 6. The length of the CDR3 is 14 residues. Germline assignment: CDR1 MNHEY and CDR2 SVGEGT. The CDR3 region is CASSGGDRIYGYTF. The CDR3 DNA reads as TGTGCCAGCAGTGGGGGGGACAGGATCTATGGCTACACCTTC.

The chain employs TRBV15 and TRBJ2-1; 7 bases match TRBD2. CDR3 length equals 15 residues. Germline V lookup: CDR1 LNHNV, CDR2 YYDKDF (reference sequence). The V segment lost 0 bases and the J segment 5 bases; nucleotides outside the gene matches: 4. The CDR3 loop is CATSRDASGDNEQFF. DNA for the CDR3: TGTGCCACCAGCAGAGATGCTAGCGGAGACAATGAGCAGTTCTTC.

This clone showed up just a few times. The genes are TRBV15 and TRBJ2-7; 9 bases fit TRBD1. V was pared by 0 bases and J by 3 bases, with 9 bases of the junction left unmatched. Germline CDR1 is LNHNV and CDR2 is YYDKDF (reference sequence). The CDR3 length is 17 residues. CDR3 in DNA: TGTGCCACCAGCAGAGACCGTGGGGGACAGGGAATCTACGAGCAGTACTTC. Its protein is CATSRDRGGQGIYEQYF. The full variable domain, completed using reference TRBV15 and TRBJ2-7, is DAMVIQNPRYQVTQFGKPVTLSCSQTLNHNVMYWYQQKSSQAPKLLFHYYDKDFNNEADTPDNFQSRRPNTSFCFLDIRSPGLGDTAMYLCATSRDRGGQGIYEQYFGPGTRLTVT.

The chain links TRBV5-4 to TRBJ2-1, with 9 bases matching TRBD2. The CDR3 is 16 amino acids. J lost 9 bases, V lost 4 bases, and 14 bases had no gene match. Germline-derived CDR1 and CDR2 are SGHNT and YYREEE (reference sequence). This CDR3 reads CASSPEGTSNWSEQFF. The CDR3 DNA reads TGTGCCAGCAGCCCGGAAGGGACTAGCAATTGGAGTGAGCAGTTCTTC.

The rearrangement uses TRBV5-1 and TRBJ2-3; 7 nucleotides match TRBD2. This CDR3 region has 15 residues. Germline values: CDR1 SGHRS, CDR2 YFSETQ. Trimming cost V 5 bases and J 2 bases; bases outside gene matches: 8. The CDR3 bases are TGCGCCAGCAGGCCCCTAGCGGCCTTCACAGATACGCAGTATTTT. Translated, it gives CASRPLAAFTDTQYF.

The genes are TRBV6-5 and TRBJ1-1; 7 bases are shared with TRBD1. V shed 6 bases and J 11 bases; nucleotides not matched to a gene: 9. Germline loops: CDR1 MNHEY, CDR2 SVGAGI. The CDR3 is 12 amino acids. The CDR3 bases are TGTGCCAGCAGGCAAAAAACAGGGGAGGCTTTCTTT. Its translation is CASRQKTGEAFF.

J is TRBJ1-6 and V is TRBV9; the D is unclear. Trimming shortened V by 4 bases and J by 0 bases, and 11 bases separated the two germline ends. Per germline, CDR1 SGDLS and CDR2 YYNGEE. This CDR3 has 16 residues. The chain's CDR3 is CASSQATSSYNSPLHF. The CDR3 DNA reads TGTGCCAGCAGCCAAGCCACGAGCTCCTATAATTCACCCCTCCACTTT.

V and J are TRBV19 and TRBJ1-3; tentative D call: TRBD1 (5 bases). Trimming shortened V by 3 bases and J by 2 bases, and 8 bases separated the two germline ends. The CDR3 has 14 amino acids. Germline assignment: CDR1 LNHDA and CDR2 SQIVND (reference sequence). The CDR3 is CASSIGRAGNTIYF. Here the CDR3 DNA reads TGTGCCAGTAGTATTGGCAGGGCTGGAAACACCATATATTTT.

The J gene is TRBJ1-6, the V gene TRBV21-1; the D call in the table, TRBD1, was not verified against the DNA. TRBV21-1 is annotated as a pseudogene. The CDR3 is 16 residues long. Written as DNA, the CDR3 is TGTGCCAGCAGCGCCCGGACAGGGGTCGATAATTCACCCCTCCACTTT. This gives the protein CASSARTGVDNSPLHF.

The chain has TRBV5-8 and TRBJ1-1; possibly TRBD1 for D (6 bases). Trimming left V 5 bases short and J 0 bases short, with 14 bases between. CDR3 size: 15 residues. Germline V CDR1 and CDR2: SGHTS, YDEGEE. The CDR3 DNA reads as TGTGCCAGCAGAACCGGGACAAATATGAACACTGAAGCTTTCTTT. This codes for CASRTGTNMNTEAFF. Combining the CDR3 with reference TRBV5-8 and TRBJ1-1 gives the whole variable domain EAGVTQSPTHLIKTRGQQATLRCSPISGHTSVYWYQQALGLGLQFLLWYDEGEERNRGNFPPRFSGRQFPNYSSELNVNALELEDSALYLCASRTGTNMNTEAFFGQGTRLTVV.

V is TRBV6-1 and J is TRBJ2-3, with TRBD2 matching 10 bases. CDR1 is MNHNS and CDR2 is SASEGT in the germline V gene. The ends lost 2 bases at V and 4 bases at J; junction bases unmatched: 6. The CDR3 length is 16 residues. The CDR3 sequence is CASSEKSGGAADTQYF. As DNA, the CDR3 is TGTGCCAGCAGTGAAAAAAGCGGGGGGGCCGCAGATACGCAGTATTTT.

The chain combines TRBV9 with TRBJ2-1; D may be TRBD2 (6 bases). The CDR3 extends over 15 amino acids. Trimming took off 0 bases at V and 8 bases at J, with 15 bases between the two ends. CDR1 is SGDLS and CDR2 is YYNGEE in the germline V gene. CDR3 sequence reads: CASSVAAGSGDEQFF. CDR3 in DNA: TGTGCCAGCAGCGTAGCGGCGGGGTCTGGGGATGAGCAGTTCTTC.

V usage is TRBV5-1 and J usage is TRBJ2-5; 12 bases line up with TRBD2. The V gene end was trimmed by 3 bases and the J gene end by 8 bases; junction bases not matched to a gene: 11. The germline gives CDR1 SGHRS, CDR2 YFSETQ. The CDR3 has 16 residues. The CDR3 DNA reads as TGCGCCAGCAGCTCTGGACTAGCGGGACTTTTTTCCACCCAGTACTTC. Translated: CASSSGLAGLFSTQYF.

The chain's CDR3 is CASSKTGTYQPQHF. CDR3 coding DNA: TGTGCCAGCAGTAAAACAGGGACATATCAGCCCCAGCATTTT. The V gene is TRBV2, the J gene TRBJ1-5; TRBD1 is a possible D gene (6 bases). V lost 5 bases and J lost 5, with 13 bases in between. Germline V gene lookup returns CDR1 SNHLY and CDR2 FYNNEI. The CDR3 extends over 14 amino acids.

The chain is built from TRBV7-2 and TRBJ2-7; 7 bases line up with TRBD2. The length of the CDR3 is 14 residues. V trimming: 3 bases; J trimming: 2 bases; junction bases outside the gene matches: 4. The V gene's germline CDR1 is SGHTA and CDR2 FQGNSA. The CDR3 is CASSFSAGAYEQYF. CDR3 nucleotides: TGTGCCAGCAGCTTTTCGGCGGGGGCCTACGAGCAGTACTTC.

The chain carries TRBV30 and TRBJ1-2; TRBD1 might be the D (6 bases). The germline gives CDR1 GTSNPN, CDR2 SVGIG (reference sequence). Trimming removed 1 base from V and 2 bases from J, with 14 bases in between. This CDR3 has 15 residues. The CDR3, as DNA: TGTGCCTGGAGTGCCATACAGGGTTACAACTATGGCTACACCTTC. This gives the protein CAWSAIQGYNYGYTF.

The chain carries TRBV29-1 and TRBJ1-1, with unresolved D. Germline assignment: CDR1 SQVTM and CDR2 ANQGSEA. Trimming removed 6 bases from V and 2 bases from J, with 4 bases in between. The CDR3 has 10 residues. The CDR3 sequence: CSVHNTEAFF. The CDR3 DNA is TGCAGCGTCCATAACACTGAAGCTTTCTTT.

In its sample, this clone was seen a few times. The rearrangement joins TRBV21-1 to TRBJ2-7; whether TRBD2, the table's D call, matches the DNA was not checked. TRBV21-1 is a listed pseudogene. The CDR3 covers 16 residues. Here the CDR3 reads CASSNVTDTISYEQYF. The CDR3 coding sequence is TGTGCCAGCAGCAATGTGACCGATACTATCTCCTACGAGCAGTACTTC.

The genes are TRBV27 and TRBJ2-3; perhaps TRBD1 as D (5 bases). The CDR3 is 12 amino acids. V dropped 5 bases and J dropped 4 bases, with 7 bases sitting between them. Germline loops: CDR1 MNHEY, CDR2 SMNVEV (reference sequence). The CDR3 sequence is CASSGQADTQYF. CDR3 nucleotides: TGTGCCAGCAGTGGACAAGCAGATACGCAGTATTTT.

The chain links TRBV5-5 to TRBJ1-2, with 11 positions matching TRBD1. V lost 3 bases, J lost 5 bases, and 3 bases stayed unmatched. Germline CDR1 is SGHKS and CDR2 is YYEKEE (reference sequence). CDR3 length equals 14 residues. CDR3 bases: TGTGCCAGCAGCTCGGACAGGGGGCTTTATGGCTACACCTTC. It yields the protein CASSSDRGLYGYTF.

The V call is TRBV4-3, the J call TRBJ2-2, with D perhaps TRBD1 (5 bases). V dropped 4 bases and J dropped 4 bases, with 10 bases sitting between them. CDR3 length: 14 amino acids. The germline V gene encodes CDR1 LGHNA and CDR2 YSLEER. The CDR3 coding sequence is TGCGCCAGCAGCCCAACGCAGGGCACCGGGGAGCTGTTTTTT. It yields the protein CASSPTQGTGELFF.

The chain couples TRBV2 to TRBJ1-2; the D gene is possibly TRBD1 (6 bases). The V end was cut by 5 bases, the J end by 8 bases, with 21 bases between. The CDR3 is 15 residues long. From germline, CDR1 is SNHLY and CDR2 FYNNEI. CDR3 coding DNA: TGTGCCAGCAGTAAAATGAGGCAGGGGTCGGAGGGCTACACCTTC. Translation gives CASSKMRQGSEGYTF. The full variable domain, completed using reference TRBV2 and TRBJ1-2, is EPEVTQTPSHQVTQMGQEVILRCVPISNHLYFYWYRQILGQKVEFLVSFYNNEISEKSEIFDDQFSVERPDGSNFTLKIRSTKLEDSAMYFCASSKMRQGSEGYTFGSGTRLTVV.

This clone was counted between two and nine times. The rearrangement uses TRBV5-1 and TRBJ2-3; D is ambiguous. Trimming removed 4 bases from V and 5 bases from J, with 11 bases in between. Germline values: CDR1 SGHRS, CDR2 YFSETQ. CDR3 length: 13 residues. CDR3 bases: TGCGCCAGCAGCACCACCCTAATAGATACGCAGTATTTT. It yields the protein CASSTTLIDTQYF.

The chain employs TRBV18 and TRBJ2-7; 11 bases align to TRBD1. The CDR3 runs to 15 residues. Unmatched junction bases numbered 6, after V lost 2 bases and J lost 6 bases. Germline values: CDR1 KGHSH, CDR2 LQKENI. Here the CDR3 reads CASSPMDRGLGEQYF. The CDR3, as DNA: TGTGCCAGCTCACCAATGGACAGGGGGCTAGGCGAGCAGTACTTC.

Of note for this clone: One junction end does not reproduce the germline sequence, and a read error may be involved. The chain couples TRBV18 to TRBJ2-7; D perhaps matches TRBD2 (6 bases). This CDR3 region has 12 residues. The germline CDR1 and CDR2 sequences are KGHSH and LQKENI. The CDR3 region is CASSPRDSLHHF. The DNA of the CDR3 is TGTGCCAGCTCACCCAGGGACTCGCTTCACCACTTC.

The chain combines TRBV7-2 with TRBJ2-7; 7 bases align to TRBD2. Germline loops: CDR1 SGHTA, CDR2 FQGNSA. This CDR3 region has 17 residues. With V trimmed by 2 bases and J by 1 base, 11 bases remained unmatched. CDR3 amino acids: CASSLKLGGVGSYEQYF. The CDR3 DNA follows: TGTGCCAGCAGCTTAAAATTGGGAGGGGTTGGGTCCTACGAGCAGTACTTC.

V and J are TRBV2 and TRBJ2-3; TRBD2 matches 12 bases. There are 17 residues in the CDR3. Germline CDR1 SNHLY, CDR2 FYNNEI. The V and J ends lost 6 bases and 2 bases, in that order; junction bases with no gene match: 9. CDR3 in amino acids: CASSDPGLAGNTDTQYF. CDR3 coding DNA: TGTGCCAGCAGCGATCCTGGACTAGCGGGGAACACAGATACGCAGTATTTT.

Written as DNA, the CDR3 is TGTGCCAGCAGAAGGACTAGCGGGGGGGCCCATGAGCAGTTCTTC. It translates to CASRRTSGGAHEQFF. This chain links TRBV14 with TRBJ2-1, with 15 bases matching TRBD2. Germline V gene sequence: CDR1 SGHDN, CDR2 FVKESK. CDR3 length: 15 amino acids. V trimming: 6 bases; J trimming: 8 bases; junction bases outside the gene matches: 5. Combining the CDR3 with reference TRBV14 and TRBJ2-1 gives the whole variable domain EAGVTQFPSHSVIEKGQTVTLRCDPISGHDNLYWYRRVMGKEIKFLLHFVKESKQDESGMPNNRFLAERTGGTYSTLKVQPAELEDSGVYFCASRRTSGGAHEQFFGPGTRLTVL.

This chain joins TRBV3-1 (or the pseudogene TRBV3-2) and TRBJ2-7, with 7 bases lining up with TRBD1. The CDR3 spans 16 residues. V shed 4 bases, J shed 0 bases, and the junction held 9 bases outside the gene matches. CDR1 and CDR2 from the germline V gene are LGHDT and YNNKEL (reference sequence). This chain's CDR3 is CASSLRRDRRSYEQYF. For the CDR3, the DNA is TGTGCCAGCAGCCTTCGCCGGGACAGACGCTCCTACGAGCAGTACTTC.

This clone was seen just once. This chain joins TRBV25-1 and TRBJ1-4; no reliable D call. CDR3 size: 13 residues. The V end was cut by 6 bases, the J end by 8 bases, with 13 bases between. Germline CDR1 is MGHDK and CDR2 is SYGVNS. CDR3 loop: CASRFSSGEKLFF. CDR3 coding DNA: TGTGCCAGCAGATTTAGTTCGGGGGAAAAACTGTTTTTT.